These 27 T cell receptor beta chains originate from one sample sequenced in a study of CD8 T cells in Susac syndrome. Reverse transcription used about 0.5 to 1 ug RNA and random hexamers. TCRdb redid the calling of the immunoSEQ multiplex PCR reads with MiXCR, one entry per CDR3 protein. The sample yields around 280,000 distinct CDR3 sequences, 92% seen once. Sequenced input: CD4+ T cells from PBMCs. These receptors came from a human donor with multiple sclerosis.

This chain joins TRBV12-3 or TRBV12-4 and TRBJ2-3; no clear D gene. The CDR3 is 12 residues long. V gave up 8 bases and J gave up 2 bases, with 8 bases separating them. The CDR3 DNA follows: TGTGCCAGCGGTCTTATCACAGATACGCAGTATTTT. It yields the protein CASGLITDTQYF.

The V gene is TRBV4-3, the J gene TRBJ1-2; maybe TRBD1 (6 bases). CDR3 length equals 15 residues. Germline-derived CDR1 and CDR2 are LGHNA and YSLEER. Trimming removed 0 bases from V and 12 bases from J, with 20 bases in between. The CDR3 nucleotides are TGCGCCAGCAGCCAAGATGTACAGGGTGGTAGAAGGAACACCTTC. Protein sequence: CASSQDVQGGRRNTF.

The genes are TRBV19 and TRBJ1-2; D is ambiguous. V lost 0 bases and J lost 2, with 4 bases in between. In germline, CDR1 is LNHDA, CDR2 SQIVND (reference sequence). The CDR3 runs 13 residues. The CDR3 nucleotides read TGTGCCAGTAGTATAGAAAGAAACTATGGCTACACCTTC. This sequence encodes CASSIERNYGYTF.

The chain couples TRBV24-1 to TRBJ2-1; tentative D call: TRBD2 (6 bases). CDR3 length: 13 residues. The germline V and J ends were trimmed by 9 bases and 4 bases, with 12 bases remaining between them. Germline loops: CDR1 KGHDR, CDR2 SFDVKD. The CDR3 loop reads CATSPGGYNEQFF. CDR3 DNA sequence: TGTGCCACCTCCCCTGGAGGGTACAATGAGCAGTTCTTC.

The chain carries TRBV27 and TRBJ2-7; D is unresolved. CDR1 is MNHEY, CDR2 SMNVEV, per germline (reference sequence). With 5 bases removed from V and 4 bases from J, the gap between germline ends came to 9 bases. The CDR3 extends over 12 amino acids. DNA for the CDR3: TGTGCCAGCAGTCCGAACGATTACGAGCAGTACTTC. This sequence encodes CASSPNDYEQYF.

This chain joins TRBV30 and TRBJ2-1; the match to TRBD2 covers 9 bases. In germline, CDR1 is GTSNPN, CDR2 SVGIG (reference sequence). Unmatched junction bases numbered 9, after V lost 0 bases and J lost 9 bases. There are 15 residues in the CDR3. The CDR3 reads CAWSVEAGGPGEQFF. CDR3 sequence (DNA): TGTGCCTGGAGTGTAGAGGCGGGGGGGCCGGGTGAGCAGTTCTTC. The full variable domain, its missing parts supplied by reference TRBV30 and TRBJ2-1, is SQTIHQWPATLVQPVGSPLSLECTVEGTSNPNLYWYRQAAGRGLQLLFYSVGIGQISSEVPQNLSASRPQDRQFILSSKKLLLSDSGFYLCAWSVEAGGPGEQFFGPGTRLTVL.

The chain is built from TRBV30 and TRBJ2-7, with D perhaps TRBD1 or TRBD2 (6 bases each). The CDR3 is 12 amino acids. The germline V gene encodes CDR1 GTSNPN and CDR2 SVGIG (reference sequence). With 4 bases removed from V and 4 bases from J, the gap between germline ends came to 11 bases. The CDR3 coding sequence is TGTGCCTGGAACCGGGGGCTATACGAGCAGTACTTC. This gives the protein CAWNRGLYEQYF.

The CDR3 DNA reads as TGTGCCAGCAGCCCAAAGGGGGTGAGGAGGACAGATACGCAGTATTTT. It is translated as CASSPKGVRRTDTQYF. The V gene is TRBV7-9, the J gene TRBJ2-3, with a weak D call TRBD1 (6 bases). CDR3 length equals 16 residues. Germline V gene lookup returns CDR1 SEHNR and CDR2 FQNEAQ (reference sequence). With 5 bases removed from V and 3 bases from J, the gap between germline ends came to 18 bases.

This clonotype appeared a few times. The chain links TRBV4-2 to TRBJ2-7, with D hard to call. V lost 3 bases and J lost 4, with 10 bases in between. This CDR3 contains 13 residues. Germline V gene lookup returns CDR1 LGHNA and CDR2 YNFKEQ. CDR3 region: CASSHTSGYEQYF. Written as DNA, the CDR3 is TGTGCCAGCAGCCATACTTCAGGATACGAGCAGTACTTC.

The V and J genes are TRBV7-3 and TRBJ1-1, with D uncertain. Trimming took off 4 bases at V and 1 base at J, with 13 bases between the two ends. Germline V gene lookup returns CDR1 SGHTA and CDR2 FQGTGA. There are 15 residues in the CDR3. The DNA for the CDR3 is TGTGCCAGCAGCTCTTTTGGGGTTTCGAACACTGAAGCTTTCTTT. It is translated as CASSSFGVSNTEAFF.

The J gene is TRBJ2-2, the V gene TRBV11-1, with a tentative D call TRBD1 (5 bases). From germline, CDR1 is SGHAT and CDR2 FQDESV (reference sequence). This CDR3 has 16 amino acids. The V gene lost 4 bases and the J gene lost 0 bases, with 12 bases spanning the gap. The CDR3 loop is CASSYLRGANTGELFF. CDR3 coding DNA: TGTGCCAGCAGCTACTTAAGGGGTGCGAACACCGGGGAGCTGTTTTTT.

This clonotype was seen a single time. The rearrangement uses TRBV5-1 and TRBJ1-4; D not resolved. The CDR3 extends over 15 amino acids. V was trimmed by 4 bases and J by 8 bases, leaving 18 bases between them. Per germline, CDR1 SGHRS and CDR2 YFSETQ. The CDR3 protein is CASSPSMDRKEKLFF. The DNA of the CDR3 is TGCGCCAGCAGCCCGTCCATGGACCGGAAAGAAAAACTGTTTTTT.

This chain connects TRBV12-3 or TRBV12-4 to TRBJ1-1; tentatively, D is TRBD1 (5 bases). The CDR3 spans 14 residues. V was pared by 3 bases and J by 4 bases, with 12 bases between. CDR3 sequence (DNA): TGTGCCAGCAGTTTTGAGGGGTCGTTCACTGAAGCTTTCTTT. Protein sequence: CASSFEGSFTEAFF.

The chain has TRBV18 and TRBJ2-3; 8 bases line up with TRBD1. Unmatched junction bases numbered 6, after V lost 5 bases and J lost 5 bases. The CDR3 loop spans 14 amino acids. Germline V gene sequence: CDR1 KGHSH, CDR2 LQKENI. As DNA, the CDR3 is TGTGCCAGCTCAGCGACAGGGGCCAGAGATACGCAGTATTTT. It specifies CASSATGARDTQYF. The entire variable domain, with the rest obtained from reference TRBV18 and TRBJ2-3, is as follows: NAGVMQNPRHLVRRRGQEARLRCSPMKGHSHVYWYRQLPEEGLKFMVYLQKENIIDESGMPKERFSAEFPKEGPSILRIQQVVRGDSAAYFCASSATGARDTQYFGPGTRLTVL.

The chain employs TRBV30 and TRBJ1-5; D possibly corresponds to TRBD1 (6 bases). V was clipped by 2 bases and J by 6 bases, with 14 bases between them. This CDR3 comprises 14 residues. Germline V lookup: CDR1 GTSNPN, CDR2 SVGIG (reference sequence). CDR3 amino acids: CAWSSWGAIQPQHF. CDR3 sequence (DNA): TGTGCCTGGAGTTCGTGGGGGGCTATTCAGCCCCAGCATTTT.

V gene TRBV3-1 combines with J gene TRBJ2-7; no clear D gene. Germline assignment: CDR1 LGHDT and CDR2 YNNKEL (reference sequence). This CDR3 is built from 16 residues. Deletions cut 1 base from V and 4 bases from J, with 17 bases between. CDR3 in DNA: TGTGCCAGCAGCCAAGGAGCGATACTCACTACGTACGAGCAGTACTTC. Encoded protein: CASSQGAILTTYEQYF.

CDR3: CASSYQPDQRTEAFF. The CDR3 coding sequence is TGTGCCAGCAGTTACCAGCCTGATCAACGGACTGAAGCTTTCTTT. This chain links TRBV7-3 with TRBJ1-1; D uncertain. Germline CDR1 and CDR2: SGHTA and FQGTGA. V was shortened by 6 bases and J by 5 bases, with 19 bases between the two germline ends. The CDR3 sequence is 15 residues long.

The V and J genes are TRBV13 and TRBJ2-2, with D perhaps given as TRBD1 or TRBD2 (5 bases each). The germline V gene encodes CDR1 PRHDT and CDR2 FYEKMQ (reference sequence). V dropped 5 bases and J dropped 6 bases, with 19 bases sitting between them. This CDR3 comprises 16 residues. CDR3 sequence: CASSVLRGQVAGELFF. In DNA, the CDR3 is TGTGCCAGCAGCGTCCTCCGGGGCCAGGTCGCCGGGGAGCTGTTTTTT.

The chain links TRBV6-5 to TRBJ1-5; D gene unclear. Germline V gives CDR1 MNHEY, CDR2 SVGAGI. Trimming removed 2 bases from V and 7 bases from J, with 9 bases in between. CDR3 length: 13 residues. CDR3 nucleotides: TGTGCCAGCAGTTACCTAGGCGGGCAGCCCCAGCATTTT. Protein sequence: CASSYLGGQPQHF.

V gene TRBV6-1 combines with J gene TRBJ2-7, with TRBD2 matching over 12 bases. This CDR3 is 14 amino acids long. The trim removed 6 bases at V and 9 bases at J, leaving 9 bases unmatched. Per the germline V gene, CDR1 is MNHNS and CDR2 is SASEGT. CDR3 coding DNA: TGTGCCAGCAGACGGACTAGCGGGACTGAAGGGCAGTACTTC. Translated, it gives CASRRTSGTEGQYF.

The J gene is TRBJ1-5, the V gene TRBV6-6; unclear D gene. V was shortened by 4 bases and J by 5 bases, with 12 bases between the two germline ends. The length of the CDR3 is 14 residues. Per the germline V gene, CDR1 is MNHNY and CDR2 is SVGAGI (reference sequence). CDR3 DNA: TGTGCCAGCAGTTCCTCCACCTTGTATCAGCCCCAGCATTTT. Translating gives CASSSSTLYQPQHF.

Concerning this clonotype itself: Sequence at one end of the junction differs from germline and may be a read error. This rearrangement joins TRBV24-1 to TRBJ2-7; D may correspond to TRBD1 or TRBD2 (5 bases each). Looked up from germline, CDR1 is KGHDR and CDR2 is SFDVKD. CDR3 size: 15 residues. CDR3: CAASDSGTASYEQYF. DNA of the CDR3: TGTGCCGCCAGTGATTCGGGGACGGCCTCCTACGAGCAGTACTTC.

V and J are TRBV6-1 and TRBJ2-7, with D possibly TRBD2 on 6 matching bases. V was shortened by 7 bases and J by 2 bases, with 15 bases between the two germline ends. The CDR3 spans 14 residues. Germline CDR1 reads MNHNS; CDR2 reads SASEGT. The CDR3 here is CASTLRDWAYEQYF. CDR3 nucleotides: TGTGCCAGCACACTCCGGGACTGGGCCTACGAGCAGTACTTC.

V is TRBV5-1 and J is TRBJ2-3, with D unclear. This CDR3 is 15 amino acids long. Germline CDR1 SGHRS, CDR2 YFSETQ. V dropped 1 base and J dropped 0 bases, with 9 bases sitting between them. The chain's CDR3 is CASSLSTPSTDTQYF. As DNA, the CDR3 is TGCGCCAGCAGCTTGTCCACACCTAGCACAGATACGCAGTATTTT.

This clonotype occurred a few times. V is TRBV5-1 and J is TRBJ2-7; D is unresolved. This CDR3 is built from 14 residues. With 3 bases removed from V and 2 bases from J, the gap between germline ends came to 12 bases. CDR1 is SGHRS and CDR2 is YFSETQ in the germline V gene. Here the CDR3 DNA reads TGCGCCAGCAGCTCAGGCCCAGACACCTACGAGCAGTACTTC. Encoded protein: CASSSGPDTYEQYF.

The rearrangement links TRBV3-1 to TRBJ2-3, with 9 bases fitting TRBD2. The CDR3 is 17 amino acids. Germline V lookup: CDR1 LGHDT, CDR2 YNNKEL (reference sequence). V was pared by 5 bases and J by 4 bases, with 13 bases of the junction left unmatched. Here the CDR3 DNA reads TGTGCCAGCAGCTCCCAACAGCTAGCGGGGATCCCAGATACGCAGTATTTT. Translation gives CASSSQQLAGIPDTQYF.

The chain employs TRBV25-1 and TRBJ2-3; D is unclear. Trimming pared 1 base from V and 0 bases from J, leaving 8 bases between. This CDR3 has 15 amino acids. CDR1 is MGHDK and CDR2 is SYGVNS in the germline V gene. The chain's CDR3 is CASSEFGRSTDTQYF. In DNA form, the CDR3 reads TGTGCCAGCAGTGAATTTGGCAGGAGCACAGATACGCAGTATTTT.